This T cell receptor (beta chain) derives from a study of T cell clonality in common variable immunodeficiency. This clone was recorded at least ten times. Its antigen is as yet unknown. General observations from the study: CVID subjects shared fewer TCRbeta clones than healthy controls did.

Generated by immunoSEQ multiplex PCR, the TCRdb table keeps only in-frame clones and is missing some. Recorded here are approximately 44,000 clones, none singletons. The clonotype originates from a person aged 18 to 75 in good health. The sequenced sample consisted of peripheral blood mononuclear cells.

The CDR3 spells CSARSSLAKNIQYF. Partial CDR3 DNA: TGCAGTGCTAGATCCTCGTTAGCCAAAAACATT. This sequence joins TRBV20-1 and TRBJ2-4; D gene unclear. The read is 3 residues too short to cover the CDR3 end, so that end is filled in from the germline J gene. Germline V gives CDR1 DFQATT, CDR2 SNEGSKA (reference sequence). V was shortened by 2 bases and J by 0 bases, with 8 bases between the two germline ends. This CDR3 has 14 amino acids.